This passage covers 10 T cell receptor beta chains from one sample sequenced in a study of T cell repertoires in cytomegalovirus infection. TCRdb ran MiXCR on the reads and lists one entry per CDR3 protein. Among some 940,000 distinct CDR3 sequences listed, less than 35% were seen once. The antigens these receptors bind are not known. The material was cultured CD8+ T cells from PBMCs, obtained from culture after CMV antigen stimulation. All receptors come from a human donor in good health (CMV status not recorded). Some clones in this sample may be carry-over from other donors' samples.

The chain couples TRBV20-1 to TRBJ2-5; D is possibly TRBD1 (6 bases). CDR1 and CDR2 from the germline V gene are DFQATT and SNEGSKA (reference sequence). Trimming took 5 bases from V and 1 from J, leaving 23 bases between them. The CDR3 spans 17 residues. CDR3 bases: TGCAGTGCTCAAGACAGGATTAGCGTCAATTCCCAAGAGACCCAGTACTTC. Protein product: CSAQDRISVNSQETQYF.

This clonotype was seen repeatedly, ten times or more. The chain employs TRBV7-2 and TRBJ2-3; 11 bases match TRBD2. The CDR3 length is 18 residues. The V gene's germline CDR1 is SGHTA and CDR2 FQGNSA. The junction had 7 bases not matched to a gene; V was cut back by 1 base and J by 1 base. The CDR3 spells CASSLGLAGGWGTDTQYF. The CDR3 nucleotides are TGTGCCAGCAGCTTAGGGCTAGCGGGGGGTTGGGGCACAGATACGCAGTATTTT.

This clonotype was seen only a few times. The chain couples TRBV28 to TRBJ2-5; TRBD1 matches at 7 bases. Trimming took 6 bases from V and 5 from J; bases not matched to a gene: 6. The CDR3 has 13 amino acids. From germline, CDR1 is MDHEN and CDR2 SYDVKM. The CDR3, as DNA: TGTGCCAGCAGCCTACAGGGGTCGGAGACCCAGTACTTC. Encoded protein: CASSLQGSETQYF. The full variable domain, with the rest looked up from reference TRBV28 and TRBJ2-5, is DVKVTQSSRYLVKRTGEKVFLECVQDMDHENMFWYRQDPGLGLRLIYFSYDVKMKEKGDIPEGYSVSREKKERFSLILESASTNQTSMYLCASSLQGSETQYFGPGTRLLVL.

V gene TRBV7-3 combines with J gene TRBJ2-1; perhaps TRBD2 as D (6 bases). Per germline, CDR1 SGHTA and CDR2 FQGTGA. This CDR3 is built from 16 residues. V dropped 2 bases and J dropped 2 bases, with 13 bases sitting between them. CDR3 in amino acids: CASSLDGTVAYNEQFF. CDR3 in DNA: TGTGCCAGCAGCTTAGACGGGACTGTGGCCTACAATGAGCAGTTCTTC.

The chain recombines TRBV27 with TRBJ2-3; possibly TRBD2 for D (5 bases). CDR1 is MNHEY, CDR2 SMNVEV, per germline (reference sequence). V lost 5 bases, J lost 4 bases, and 7 bases lay in between. CDR3 size: 12 residues. CDR3 nucleotide sequence: TGTGCCAGCAGTGCGAGGGCAGATACGCAGTATTTT. Its translation: CASSARADTQYF.

The chain joins TRBV6-1 to TRBJ2-7; 8 bases fit TRBD1. After removal of 4 bases from V and 5 bases from J, the junction contained 13 bases not matched to a gene. There are 16 residues in the CDR3. In germline, CDR1 is MNHNS, CDR2 SASEGT. CDR3 loop: CASSATATGEGDEQYF. Here the CDR3 DNA reads TGTGCCAGCAGTGCAACTGCGACAGGGGAAGGTGACGAGCAGTACTTC.

The V call is TRBV12-5, the J call TRBJ2-6; TRBD1 matches at 7 bases. The CDR3 is made up of 16 amino acids. The germline gives CDR1 LGHNT, CDR2 FRNRAP. J was trimmed by 0 bases and V by 6 bases; bases with no gene match: 5. In nucleotides, the CDR3 is TGTGCTAGTGGAGGGCAGGGGGACTCTGGGGCCAACGTCCTGACTTTC. It is translated as CASGGQGDSGANVLTF.

Only a few counts were recorded for this clonotype. The chain is built from TRBV6-5 and TRBJ1-5; no clear D. From germline, CDR1 is MNHEY and CDR2 SVGAGI. Trimming took 6 bases from V and 1 from J, leaving 16 bases between them. The CDR3 spans 16 residues. The CDR3 coding sequence is TGTGCCAGCAGCCCGCTGTGGGGAGAAAGCAATCAGCCCCAGCATTTT. Translation gives CASSPLWGESNQPQHF.

The V and J genes are TRBV7-4 and TRBJ2-1; D gene unclear. Germline-derived CDR1 and CDR2 are SGHVT and SQSDAQ. This CDR3 is built from 14 residues. Trimming removed 3 bases at V and 10 bases at J, with 16 bases between. The CDR3 coding sequence is TGTGCCAGCAGCTTGGCGGTCCCTACAATCGAGCAGTTCTTC. Translated, it gives CASSLAVPTIEQFF. The whole variable domain, remainder taken from reference TRBV7-4 and TRBJ2-1, is GAGVSQSPRYKVAKRGRDVALRCDSISGHVTLYWYRQTLGQGSEVLTYSQSDAQRDKSGRPSGRFSAERPERSVSTLKIQRTEQGDSAVYLCASSLAVPTIEQFFGPGTRLTVL.

This clonotype was picked up a small number of times. This chain connects TRBV11-3 to TRBJ2-3; TRBD1 is a possible D gene (5 bases). The CDR3 totals 17 residues. V was clipped by 2 bases and J by 0 bases, with 15 bases between them. Germline V gene lookup returns CDR1 SGHNT and CDR2 YENEEA. The CDR3 coding sequence is TGTGCCAGCAGCTTATCGACCTGGGGCCCAAGCACAGATACGCAGTATTTT. Its translation is CASSLSTWGPSTDTQYF. Using reference TRBV11-3 and TRBJ2-3 for the parts outside the CDR3, the full variable domain is EAGVVQSPRYKIIEKKQPVAFWCNPISGHNTLYWYLQNLGQGPELLIRYENEEAVDDSQLPKDRFSAERLKGVDSTLKIQPAELGDSAVYLCASSLSTWGPSTDTQYFGPGTRLTVL.